This T cell receptor (beta chain) was captured in a study of Graves' ophthalmopathy and Graves' hyperthyroidism. Amplified TCR beta CDR3 regions were obtained using RNA transcripts as template. A first-round RT-PCR used HTBI primers, followed by a second-round multiplex PCR. One entry per CDR3 protein, called by TCRdb with MiXCR from the multiplex PCR reads. The repertoire holds over a million distinct CDR3 sequences, with about 36% as singletons. The CDR3 contains 13 residues when both ends are counted. CDR1 is MNHEY, CDR2 SVGAGI, per germline. As regards this clonotype: The DNA is omitted, as the CDR3 cannot be located on it reliably, and the CDR3 follows TCRdb's listing.

Sequenced input: peripheral blood or thyroid tissue (not recorded which). This sequence was found in an adult man with Graves' hyperthyroidism. The genes are TRBV6-5 and TRBJ2-7; TRBD1 is the table's D call, not checked against the DNA. This CDR3 reads CASSFGEGGEQYF.